This TCR beta chain was observed in a study of T cells in Graves' hyperthyroidism and ophthalmopathy. Study-level points and caveats: Most expanded thyroid clonotypes above 0.001 recurred in blood.

Using RNA transcripts as the source, TCR beta CDR3 regions were amplified. With the HTBI primer set, the TCR CDR3 went through a first round of RT-PCR. TCRdb fed the multiplex PCR reads into MiXCR, producing one record per CDR3 protein. The sample lists around 420,000 distinct CDR3 sequences, approximately 14% occurring once. This clonotype was counted only a few times. Its antigen remains unidentified. Germline V CDR1 and CDR2: SGHAT, FQNNGV. The CDR3 has 18 amino acids. With 4 bases clipped from V and 0 bases from J, the junction kept 11 bases outside the gene matches. The authors deemed Graves' hyperthyroidism stable absent ophthalmopathy progression within 18 months.

The source is a young woman with Graves' hyperthyroidism. This chain joins TRBV11-2 and TRBJ2-3; 9 bases align to TRBD2. The sample comprised blood. The CDR3 is CASSSSGTSLASTDTQYF. The CDR3 bases are TGTGCCAGCAGCTCCTCCGGGACTAGCCTAGCTAGCACAGATACGCAGTATTTT.